This TCR beta chain was sequenced during a study of shared clonotypes between healthy human individuals. General study results and limits: Estimated clonotype richness was generally higher in naive than memory subsets.

On this clone: Its antigen is undetermined. Other nucleotide sequences from this sample produce the same CDR3.

Naive CD8 cells, CD45RO-negative and positively selected for CCR7, excluded terminally differentiated effector memory CD45RA+ cells. Assay used: immunoSEQ multiplex PCR; TCRdb lists only in-frame clones, some missing. The repertoire holds about 2 million clones, with less than 95% as singletons. Germline V gene lookup returns CDR1 MNHEY and CDR2 SMNVEV (reference sequence). The CDR3 has 13 amino acids. Deletions cut 4 bases from V and 2 bases from J, with 6 bases between. Input material: naive CD8+ T cells sorted from blood. The receptor was derived from a young man in good health. The J gene is TRBJ1-5, the V gene TRBV27; D is ambiguous. CDR3 sequence: CASSSTGNQPQHF. The CDR3 nucleotides read TGTGCCAGCAGTTCTACTGGCAATCAGCCCCAGCATTTT.